The T cell receptor (beta chain) described here comes from a study of early T cells in non-severe SARS-CoV-2 infection. This clonotype was seen at least ten times. TCRdb ran MiXCR on the 5' RACE reads and lists one entry per CDR3 protein. The data contain approximately 85,000 distinct CDR3 sequences, roughly 12% of them singletons. The source material was whole blood. The origin of this receptor is an adult who was a healthcare worker with PCR-confirmed SARS-CoV-2 infection or an uninfected control (not recorded which).

The CDR3, as DNA: TGTGCCAGCAGCTTAGAGTACTCAAGCAGAGTGAACACCGGGGAGCTGTTTTTT. Its protein product is CASSLEYSSRVNTGELFF. The chain joins TRBV7-8 to TRBJ2-2; no clear D. Trimming shortened V by 1 base and J by 1 base, and 16 bases separated the two germline ends. From germline, CDR1 is SGHVS and CDR2 FQNEAQ. CDR3 size: 18 residues. Looking up the rest from reference TRBV7-8 and TRBJ2-2 gives the full variable domain: GAGVSQSPRYKVAKRGQDVALRCDPISGHVSLFWYQQALGQGPEFLTYFQNEAQLDKSGLPSDRFFAERPEGSVSTLKIQRTQQEDSAVYLCASSLEYSSRVNTGELFFGEGSRLTVL.